Listed here is a single T cell receptor beta chain. Antigen: not known. In the PCR, 60 Vbeta and 13 Jbeta primers were used. The protocol was immunoSEQ multiplex PCR, while the TCRdb copy is restricted to in-frame clones and leaves out a portion. The sample comprises more than 90,000 clones, roughly 77% of which are singletons, and 4% to 5% rests with the top ten. The source of the sample is a study of cytomegalovirus exposure and HLA in healthy donors. Study-level results: Some TCR beta chains (roughly 150 of them) were listed as cytomegalovirus-associated. Earlier results showed most TCR beta V segments being productive about 87% or about 30% of the time. Association with HLA alleles at 0.05 false discovery rate was found for 17,000 or so TCR beta sequences in a later analysis.

This receptor was identified in a man in his fifties in good health and CMV-seropositive. Sequenced: PBMCs.

This CDR3 reads CANNGWESGYGYTF. The DNA of the CDR3 is TGTGCCAATAACGGATGGGAGAGCGGCTATGGCTACACCTTC. The V gene is TRBV19, the J gene TRBJ1-2; the D is unclear. The germline CDR1 and CDR2 sequences are LNHDA and SQIVND (reference sequence). CDR3 length: 14 residues. Trimming took off 10 bases at V and 4 bases at J, with 19 bases between the two ends.